One and the same sample provided the 10 T cell receptor beta chains below, sequenced in a study of blood T cell repertoires in COVID-19. The repertoire was sequenced with immunoSEQ multiplex PCR; TCRdb's copy has only in-frame clones and lacks some. The sample has around 250,000 clones, roughly 83% seen once. Sequenced input: peripheral blood. The receptors come from a woman older than 75 with COVID-19, enrolled during active disease.

The rearrangement joins TRBV6-4 to TRBJ2-3; D not certain. Trimming removed 2 bases from V and 2 bases from J, with 5 bases in between. This CDR3 is 13 amino acids long. CDR1 is MRHNA and CDR2 is SNTAGT in the germline V gene. The CDR3 loop is CASSDTPTDTQYF. CDR3 sequence (DNA): TGTGCCAGCAGTGACACACCCACAGATACGCAGTATTTT.

The chain uses TRBV6-5 and TRBJ1-1; D might be TRBD1 (6 bases). This CDR3 is 11 amino acids long. CDR1 and CDR2 (germline): MNHEY, SVGAGI. Trimming cost V 4 bases and J 9 bases, with 9 bases left between them. CDR3 in amino acids: CASSLRGKAFF. The CDR3 nucleotides read TGTGCCAGCAGTTTGAGGGGGAAAGCTTTCTTT.

This sequence joins TRBV19 and TRBJ1-2; D is possibly TRBD1 (5 bases). Between the trimmed V and J ends, which lost 7 bases and 6 bases, there was a span of 21 bases. Germline values: CDR1 LNHDA, CDR2 SQIVND (reference sequence). The CDR3 has 15 residues. The CDR3: CASTLQAPLPHGYTF. Here the CDR3 DNA reads TGTGCCAGTACGTTACAGGCCCCACTCCCGCATGGCTACACCTTC. Full variable domain (rest looked up from reference TRBV19 and TRBJ1-2): DGGITQSPKYLFRKEGQNVTLSCEQNLNHDAMYWYRQDPGQGLRLIYYSQIVNDFQKGDIAEGYSVSREKKESFPLTVTSAQKNPTAFYLCASTLQAPLPHGYTFGSGTRLTVV.

This clone has only one observation. The genes are TRBV4-1 and TRBJ1-1; D gene unclear. V was clipped by 0 bases and J by 0 bases, with 17 bases between them. There are 18 residues in the CDR3. Germline V CDR1 and CDR2: MGHRA, YSYEKL. CDR3 nucleotide sequence: TGCGCCAGCAGCCAAGAAGCCACCCGTGAGCTTCTGAACACTGAAGCTTTCTTT. This codes for CASSQEATRELLNTEAFF.

The chain recombines TRBV28 with TRBJ1-1; unclear D gene. There are 15 residues in the CDR3. Per germline, CDR1 MDHEN and CDR2 SYDVKM. Trimming removed 7 bases at V and 4 bases at J, with 19 bases between. The CDR3 DNA reads as TGTGCCAGCACCCCGGGAGGCAGCGGCTTCACTGAAGCTTTCTTT. It yields the protein CASTPGGSGFTEAFF.

The chain links TRBV7-9 to TRBJ1-6; D is unclear. CDR3 size: 16 residues. With 0 bases removed from V and 14 bases from J, the gap between germline ends came to 20 bases. CDR1 SEHNR and CDR2 FQNEAQ come from the germline V gene (reference sequence). CDR3 in amino acids: CASSLALGPRSRALHF. The CDR3 nucleotides are TGTGCCAGCAGCTTAGCTCTTGGGCCGAGGTCGAGGGCCCTCCACTTT.

The chain joins TRBV5-1 to TRBJ2-1; TRBD1 matches 7 bases. V lost 4 bases, J lost 4 bases, and 8 bases stayed unmatched. The CDR3 runs to 15 residues. Per the germline V gene, CDR1 is SGHRS and CDR2 is YFSETQ. In DNA form, the CDR3 reads TGCGCCAGCAGCCTCATAAGACAGGGATACAATGAGCAGTTCTTC. Protein: CASSLIRQGYNEQFF.

The V gene is TRBV23-1, the J gene TRBJ1-5; D is perhaps TRBD1 (6 bases). TRBV23-1 counts as an open reading frame of uncertain function. CDR3 length: 19 residues. V lost 4 bases to trimming and J lost 4 bases, with 26 bases between them. CDR3: CASSLLRDTSIPVNQPQHF. CDR3 nucleotides: TGCGCCAGCAGTCTTCTCCGGGACACCTCAATCCCCGTTAATCAGCCCCAGCATTTT.

V usage is TRBV24-1 and J usage is TRBJ2-5; 7 bases match TRBD2. J gave up 5 bases and V 4 bases, and 9 bases lay outside the gene matches. CDR3 length: 15 residues. Germline V lookup: CDR1 KGHDR, CDR2 SFDVKD. Here the CDR3 reads CATSDPSGTGETQYF. CDR3 coding DNA: TGTGCCACCAGTGACCCCAGCGGGACGGGGGAGACCCAGTACTTC.

This chain connects TRBV5-1 to TRBJ1-6, with D maybe TRBD1 (5 bases). The V end was cut by 1 base, the J end by 5 bases, with 22 bases between. Germline values: CDR1 SGHRS, CDR2 YFSETQ. The CDR3 has 19 residues. CDR3 loop: CASSLSFRRGEGDNSPLHF. CDR3 bases: TGCGCCAGCAGCTTGTCCTTTCGCCGGGGGGAAGGAGATAATTCACCCCTCCACTTT.